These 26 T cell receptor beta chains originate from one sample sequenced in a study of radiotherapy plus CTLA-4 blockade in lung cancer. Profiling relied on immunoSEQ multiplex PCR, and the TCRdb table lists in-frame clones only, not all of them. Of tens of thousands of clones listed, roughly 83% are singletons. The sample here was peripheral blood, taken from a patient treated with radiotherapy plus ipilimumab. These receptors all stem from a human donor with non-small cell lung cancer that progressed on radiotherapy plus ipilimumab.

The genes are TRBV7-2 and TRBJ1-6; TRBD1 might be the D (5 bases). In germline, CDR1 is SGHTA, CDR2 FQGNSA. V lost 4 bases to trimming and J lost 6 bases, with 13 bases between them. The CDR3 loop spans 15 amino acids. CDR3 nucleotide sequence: TGTGCCAGCAGCTCTTCCGGGACGACTAATTCACCCCTCCACTTT. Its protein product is CASSSSGTTNSPLHF.

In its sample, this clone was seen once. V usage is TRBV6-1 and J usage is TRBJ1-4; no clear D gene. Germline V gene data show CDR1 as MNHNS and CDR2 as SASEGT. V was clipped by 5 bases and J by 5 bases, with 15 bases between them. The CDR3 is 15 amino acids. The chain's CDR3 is CASSTTNNGNEKLFF. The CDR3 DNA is TGTGCCAGCAGTACCACAAACAACGGGAATGAAAAACTGTTTTTT.

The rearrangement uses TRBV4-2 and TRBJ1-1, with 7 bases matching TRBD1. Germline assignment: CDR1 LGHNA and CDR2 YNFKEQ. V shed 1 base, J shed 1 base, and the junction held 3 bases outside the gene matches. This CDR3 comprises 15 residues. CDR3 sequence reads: CASSQGQGGNTEAFF. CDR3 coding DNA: TGTGCCAGCAGCCAAGGACAGGGAGGGAACACTGAAGCTTTCTTT.

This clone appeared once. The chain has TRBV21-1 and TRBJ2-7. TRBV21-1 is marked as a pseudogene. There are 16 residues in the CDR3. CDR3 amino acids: CASSKGGGPSSYEQYF. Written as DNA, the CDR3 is TGTGCCAGCAGCAAAGGTGGGGGACCTAGCTCCTACGAGCAGTACTTC.

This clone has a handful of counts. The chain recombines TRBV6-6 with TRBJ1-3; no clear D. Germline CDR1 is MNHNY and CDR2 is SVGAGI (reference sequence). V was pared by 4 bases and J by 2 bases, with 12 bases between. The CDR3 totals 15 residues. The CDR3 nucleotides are TGTGCCAGCAGTTCCGCGGGCGGGGCTGGAAACACCATATATTTT. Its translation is CASSSAGGAGNTIYF.

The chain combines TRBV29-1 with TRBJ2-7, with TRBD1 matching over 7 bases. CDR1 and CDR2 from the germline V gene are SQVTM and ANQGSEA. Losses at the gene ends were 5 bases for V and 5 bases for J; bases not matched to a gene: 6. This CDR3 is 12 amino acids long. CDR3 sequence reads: CSVRGQTDEQYF. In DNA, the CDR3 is TGCAGCGTTCGGGGACAGACAGACGAGCAGTACTTC.

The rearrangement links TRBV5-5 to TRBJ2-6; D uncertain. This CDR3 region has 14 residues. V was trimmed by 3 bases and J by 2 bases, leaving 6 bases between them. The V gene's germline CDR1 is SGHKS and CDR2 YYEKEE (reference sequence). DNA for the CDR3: TGTGCCAGCAGCTCCTACCCTGGGGCCAACGTCCTGACTTTC. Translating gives CASSSYPGANVLTF.

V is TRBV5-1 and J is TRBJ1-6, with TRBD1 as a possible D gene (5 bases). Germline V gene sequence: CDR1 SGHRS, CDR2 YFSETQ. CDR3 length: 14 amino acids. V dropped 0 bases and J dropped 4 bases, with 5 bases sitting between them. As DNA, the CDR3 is TGCGCCAGCAGCTTGGGACAGTATAATTCACCCCTCCACTTT. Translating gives CASSLGQYNSPLHF.

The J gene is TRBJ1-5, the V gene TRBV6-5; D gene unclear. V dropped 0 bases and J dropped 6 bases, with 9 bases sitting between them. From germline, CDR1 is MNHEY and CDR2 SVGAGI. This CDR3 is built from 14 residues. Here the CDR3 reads CASSYSQESQPQHF. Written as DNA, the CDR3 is TGTGCCAGCAGTTACTCGCAGGAGAGTCAGCCCCAGCATTTT.

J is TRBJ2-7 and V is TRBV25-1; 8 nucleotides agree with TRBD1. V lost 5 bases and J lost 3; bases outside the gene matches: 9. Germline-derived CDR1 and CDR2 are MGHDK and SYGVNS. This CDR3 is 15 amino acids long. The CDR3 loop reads CASSPGTGWGYEQYF. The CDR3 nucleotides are TGTGCCAGCAGTCCTGGGACAGGTTGGGGCTACGAGCAGTACTTC.

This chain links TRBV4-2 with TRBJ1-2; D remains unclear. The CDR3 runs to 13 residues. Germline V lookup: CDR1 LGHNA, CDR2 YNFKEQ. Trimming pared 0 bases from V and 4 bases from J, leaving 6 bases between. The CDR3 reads CASSQDRSYGYTF. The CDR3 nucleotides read TGTGCCAGCAGCCAAGACCGAAGCTATGGCTACACCTTC.

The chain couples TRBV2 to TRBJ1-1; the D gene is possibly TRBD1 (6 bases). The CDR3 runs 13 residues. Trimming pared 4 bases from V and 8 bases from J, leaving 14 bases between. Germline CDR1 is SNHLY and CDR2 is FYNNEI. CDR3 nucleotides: TGTGCCAGCAGTGGTAATACAGGGACCGAAGCTTTCTTT. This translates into CASSGNTGTEAFF.

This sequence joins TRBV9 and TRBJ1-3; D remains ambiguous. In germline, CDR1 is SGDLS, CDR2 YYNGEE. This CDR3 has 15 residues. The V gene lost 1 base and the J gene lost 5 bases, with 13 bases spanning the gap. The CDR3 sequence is CASSVKDAGRNTIYF. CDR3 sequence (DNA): TGTGCCAGCAGCGTAAAGGACGCCGGCAGAAACACCATATATTTT. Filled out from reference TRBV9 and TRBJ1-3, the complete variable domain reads DSGVTQTPKHLITATGQRVTLRCSPRSGDLSVYWYQQSLDQGLQFLIQYYNGEERAKGNILERFSAQQFPDLHSELNLSSLELGDSALYFCASSVKDAGRNTIYFGEGSWLTVV.

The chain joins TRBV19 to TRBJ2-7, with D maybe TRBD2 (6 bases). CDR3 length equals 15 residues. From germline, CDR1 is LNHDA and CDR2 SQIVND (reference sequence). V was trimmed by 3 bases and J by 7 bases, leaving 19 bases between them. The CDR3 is CASSILALPYEEQYF. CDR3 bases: TGTGCCAGTAGTATTCTAGCGTTACCTTACGAAGAGCAGTACTTC.

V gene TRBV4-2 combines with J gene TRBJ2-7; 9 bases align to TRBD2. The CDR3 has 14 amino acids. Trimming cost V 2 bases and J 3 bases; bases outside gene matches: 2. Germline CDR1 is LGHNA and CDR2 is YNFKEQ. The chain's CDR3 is CASSQLAGDYEQYF. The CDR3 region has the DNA TGTGCCAGCAGCCAATTAGCGGGGGACTACGAGCAGTACTTC.

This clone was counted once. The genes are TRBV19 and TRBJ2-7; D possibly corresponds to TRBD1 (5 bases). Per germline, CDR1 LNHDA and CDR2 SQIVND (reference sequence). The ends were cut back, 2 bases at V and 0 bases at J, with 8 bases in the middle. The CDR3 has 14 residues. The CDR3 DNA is TGTGCCAGTAGTATATCAGGGAACTCCTACGAGCAGTACTTC. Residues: CASSISGNSYEQYF.

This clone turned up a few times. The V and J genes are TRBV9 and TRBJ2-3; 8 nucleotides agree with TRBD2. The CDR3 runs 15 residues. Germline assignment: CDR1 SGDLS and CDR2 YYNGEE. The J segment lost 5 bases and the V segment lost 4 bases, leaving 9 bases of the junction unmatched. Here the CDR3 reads CASSSPPGGRDTQYF. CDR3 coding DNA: TGTGCCAGCAGCTCCCCTCCGGGGGGGAGAGATACGCAGTATTTT.

CDR3 nucleotides: TGTGCCAGCAACCTATACAGGGGGGAGTCACCCCTCCACTTT. Encoded protein: CASNLYRGESPLHF. The chain employs TRBV16 and TRBJ1-6; TRBD1 agrees at 8 bases. The CDR3 totals 14 residues. Germline values: CDR1 KGHSY, CDR2 FQNENV. V shed 7 bases, J shed 10 bases, and the junction held 9 bases outside the gene matches.

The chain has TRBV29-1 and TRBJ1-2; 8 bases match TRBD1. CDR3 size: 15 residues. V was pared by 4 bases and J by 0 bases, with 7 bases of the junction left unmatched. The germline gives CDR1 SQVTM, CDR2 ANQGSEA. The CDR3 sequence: CSVVAGGTANYGYTF. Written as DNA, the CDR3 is TGCAGCGTTGTCGCAGGGGGCACCGCTAACTATGGCTACACCTTC.

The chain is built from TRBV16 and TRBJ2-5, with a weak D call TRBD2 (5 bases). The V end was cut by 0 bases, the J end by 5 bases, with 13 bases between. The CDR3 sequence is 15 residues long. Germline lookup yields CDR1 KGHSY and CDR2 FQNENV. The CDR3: CASSQSRGLGETQYF. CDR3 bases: TGTGCCAGCAGCCAATCGAGAGGGTTGGGGGAGACCCAGTACTTC.

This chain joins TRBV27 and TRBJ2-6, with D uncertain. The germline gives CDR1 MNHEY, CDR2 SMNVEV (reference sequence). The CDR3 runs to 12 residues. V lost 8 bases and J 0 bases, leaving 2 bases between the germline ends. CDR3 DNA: TGTGCCAGCGGCTCTGGGGCCAACGTCCTGACTTTC. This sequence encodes CASGSGANVLTF. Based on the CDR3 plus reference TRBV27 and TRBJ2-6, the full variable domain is EAQVTQNPRYLITVTGKKLTVTCSQNMNHEYMSWYRQDPGLGLRQIYYSMNVEVTDKGDVPEGYKVSRKEKRNFPLILESPSPNQTSLYFCASGSGANVLTFGAGSRLTVL.

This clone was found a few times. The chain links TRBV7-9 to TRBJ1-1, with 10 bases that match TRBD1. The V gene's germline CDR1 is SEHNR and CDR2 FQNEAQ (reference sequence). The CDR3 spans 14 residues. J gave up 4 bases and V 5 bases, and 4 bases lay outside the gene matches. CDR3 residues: CASSEGTGVTEAFF. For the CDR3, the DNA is TGTGCCAGCAGCGAGGGGACAGGGGTCACTGAAGCTTTCTTT.

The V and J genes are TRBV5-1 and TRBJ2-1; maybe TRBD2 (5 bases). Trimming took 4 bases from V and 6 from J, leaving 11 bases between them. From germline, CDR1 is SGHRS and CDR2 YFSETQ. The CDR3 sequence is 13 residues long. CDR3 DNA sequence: TGCGCCAGCAGCGATCTAGCCTCCAATGAGCAGTTCTTC. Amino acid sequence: CASSDLASNEQFF.

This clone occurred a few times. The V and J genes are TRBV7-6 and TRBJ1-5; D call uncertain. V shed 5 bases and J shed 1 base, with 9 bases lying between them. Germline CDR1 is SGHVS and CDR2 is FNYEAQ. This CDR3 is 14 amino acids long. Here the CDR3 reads CASSPDGSNQPQHF. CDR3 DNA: TGTGCCAGCAGCCCGGACGGAAGCAATCAGCCCCAGCATTTT.

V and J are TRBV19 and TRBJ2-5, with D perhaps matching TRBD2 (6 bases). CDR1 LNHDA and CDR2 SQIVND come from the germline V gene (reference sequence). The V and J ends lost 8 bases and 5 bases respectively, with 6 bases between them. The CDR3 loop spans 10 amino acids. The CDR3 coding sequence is TGTGCCAGTGGGGGGGAGACCCAGTACTTC. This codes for CASGGETQYF.

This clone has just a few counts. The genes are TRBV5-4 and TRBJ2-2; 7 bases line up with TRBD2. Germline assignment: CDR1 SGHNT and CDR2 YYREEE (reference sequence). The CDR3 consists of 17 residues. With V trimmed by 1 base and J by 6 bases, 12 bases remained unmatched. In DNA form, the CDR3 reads TGTGCCAGCAGCTTGTGGGGTGGGGGAGGGCCCTCCGGGGAGCTGTTTTTT. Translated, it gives CASSLWGGGGPSGELFF.